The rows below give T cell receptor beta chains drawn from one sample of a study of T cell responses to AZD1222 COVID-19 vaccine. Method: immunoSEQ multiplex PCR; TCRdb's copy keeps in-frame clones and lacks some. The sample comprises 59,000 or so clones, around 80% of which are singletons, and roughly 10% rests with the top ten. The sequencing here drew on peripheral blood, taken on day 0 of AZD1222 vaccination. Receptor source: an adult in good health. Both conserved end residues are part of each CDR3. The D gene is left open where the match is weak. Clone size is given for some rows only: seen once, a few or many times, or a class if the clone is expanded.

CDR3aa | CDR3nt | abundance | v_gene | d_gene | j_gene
CASSFGGSNTGELFF | TGCGCCAGCAGCTTCGGGGGGTCGAACACCGGGGAGCTGTTTTTT | . | TRBV5-1 | TRBD2 | TRBJ2-2
CATSRLRGNEQFF | TGTGCCACCAGCAGGTTACGGGGGAATGAGCAGTTCTTC | few | TRBV15 | . | TRBJ2-1
CASRAGQGRNEQFF | TGTGCCAGCAGGGCCGGACAGGGTCGGAATGAGCAGTTCTTC | . | TRBV2 | TRBD1 | TRBJ2-1
CASSQEGVVGSPLHF | TGTGCCAGCAGCCAAGAGGGGGTAGTCGGTTCACCCCTCCACTTT | . | TRBV3-1/TRBV3-2 | . | TRBJ1-6
CATSPRPTSGSPDTQYF | TGTGCCACCAGTCCCCGTCCCACTAGCGGGAGCCCAGATACGCAGTATTTT | . | TRBV24-1 | TRBD2 | TRBJ2-3
CASSQDLEGRGGYTF | TGTGCCAGCAGCCAAGATTTGGAGGGGAGAGGTGGCTACACCTTC | . | TRBV4-2 | . | TRBJ1-2
CASTNNQPQHF | TGTGCCAGCACCAACAATCAGCCCCAGCATTTT | . | TRBV28 | . | TRBJ1-5
CASSTPFQNSPLHF | TGTGCCAGCAGTACCCCCTTCCAGAATTCACCCCTCCACTTT | few | TRBV28 | . | TRBJ1-6
CASSQDLGIFSAGERDTGELFF | TGTGCCAGCAGCCAAGATCTAGGGATTTTCTCTGCGGGAGAAAGGGACACCGGGGAGCTGTTTTTT | . | TRBV14 | TRBD2 | TRBJ2-2
CASSITRGQGNGYTF | TGTGCCAGCAGCATTACTCGAGGACAGGGGAATGGCTACACCTTC | . | TRBV27 | TRBD1 | TRBJ1-2
CATGQGMETQYF | TGTGCCACCGGACAGGGTATGGAGACCCAGTACTTC | . | TRBV24-1 | TRBD1 | TRBJ2-5
CASSFEVGFCTF | TGTGCCAGCAGCTTCGAAGTCGGCTTTTGTACCTTC | . | TRBV7-9 | . | TRBJ1-2
CASSRTGRDTEAFF | TGCGCCAGCAGCCGGACAGGGCGGGACACTGAAGCTTTCTTT | . | TRBV5-1 | TRBD1 | TRBJ1-1
CASSLVAGGGNEQFF | TGTGCCAGCAGCTTAGTTGCGGGAGGTGGCAATGAGCAGTTCTTC | few | TRBV7-6 | TRBD2 | TRBJ2-1
CASSLRQGSTYGYTF | TGTGCCAGCAGCTTAAGACAGGGGAGTACCTATGGCTACACCTTC | . | TRBV5-6 | TRBD1 | TRBJ1-2
CASGQTSGDYNEQFF | TGTGCCAGCGGACAGACTAGCGGAGACTACAATGAGCAGTTCTTC | few | TRBV3-1/TRBV3-2 | TRBD2 | TRBJ2-1
CASSLVQGNTEAFF | TGCGCCAGCAGCTTGGTACAGGGGAACACTGAAGCTTTCTTT | . | TRBV5-1 | . | TRBJ1-1
CASGEGEGGYTF | TGTGCCAGTGGGGAAGGGGAGGGTGGCTACACCTTC | . | TRBV7-2 | . | TRBJ1-2
CASSRMHTGNPEAFF | TGTGCCAGCAGCCGTATGCACACAGGGAACCCTGAAGCTTTCTTT | . | TRBV6-5 | . | TRBJ1-1
CASTKPGASRVNEQFF | TGTGCCAGCACCAAACCTGGGGCTAGCAGGGTGAATGAGCAGTTCTTC | . | TRBV9 | . | TRBJ2-1
CASSANLGQDGNEQFF | TGTGCCAGCAGTGCTAACCTCGGACAGGATGGGAATGAGCAGTTCTTC | . | TRBV27 | TRBD1 | TRBJ2-1
CASTSRGTNYGYTF | TGTGCCAGCACCTCCAGGGGAACTAACTATGGCTACACCTTC | . | TRBV7-9 | . | TRBJ1-2
CASSPLGTDYGYTF | TGTGCCAGCTCACCACTCGGGACAGACTATGGCTACACCTTC | once | TRBV18 | TRBD1 | TRBJ1-2
CSVVADRASYEQYF | TGCAGCGTTGTCGCCGACAGGGCTTCCTACGAGCAGTACTTC | . | TRBV29-1 | TRBD1 | TRBJ2-7
CASSQDGFINEQFF | TGCGCCAGCAGCCAAGATGGATTCATCAATGAGCAGTTCTTC | . | TRBV4-1 | . | TRBJ2-1
CASSQSLGTAAYGYTF | TGTGCCAGCTCACAATCCCTCGGGACCGCGGCCTATGGCTACACCTTC | once | TRBV18 | . | TRBJ1-2
CASSQEMGGYTF | TGCGCCAGCAGCCAAGAAATGGGTGGCTACACCTTC | . | TRBV4-1 | . | TRBJ1-2
CASSPALNEQYF | TGTGCCAGCAGCCCGGCGTTGAACGAGCAGTACTTC | . | TRBV11-2 | . | TRBJ2-7
CASSRTGTSYEQYF | TGTGCCAGCAGCAGGACCGGGACTAGCTACGAGCAGTACTTC | . | TRBV5-5 | TRBD2 | TRBJ2-7
CASSPDRAADEQFF | TGTGCCAGCAGCCCCGACAGGGCTGCCGATGAGCAGTTCTTC | . | TRBV5-6 | TRBD1 | TRBJ2-1
CASSQAGVGAFF | TGTGCCAGCAGCCAAGCCGGGGTGGGAGCTTTCTTT | . | TRBV3-1/TRBV3-2 | . | TRBJ1-1
CASSSSGSGNTIYF | TGTGCCAGCAGCTCATCAGGTTCTGGAAACACCATATATTTT | . | TRBV7-2 | . | TRBJ1-3
CASSLGGIGYTF | TGTGCCAGCAGTTTAGGTGGAATTGGCTACACCTTC | . | TRBV12-3/TRBV12-4 | . | TRBJ1-2
CASSLLGQGNEQYF | TGTGCCAGCAGCTTACTCGGACAGGGAAACGAGCAGTACTTC | . | TRBV13 | TRBD1 | TRBJ2-7
CASSMGGSYYGYTF | TGTGCCAGTAGTATGGGAGGATCTTACTATGGCTACACCTTC | . | TRBV19 | . | TRBJ1-2
CASSMEWDIYGYTF | TGTGCCAGTAGTATGGAGTGGGACATCTATGGCTACACCTTC | . | TRBV19 | . | TRBJ1-2
CASSYSGQGNSPLHF | TGTGCCAGCAGTTACTCGGGACAGGGAAATTCACCCCTCCACTTT | . | TRBV6-5 | TRBD1 | TRBJ1-6
CASSLGTGGYEGYTF | TGTGCCAGCAGCCTCGGGACAGGGGGATATGAGGGCTACACCTTC | . | TRBV3-1/TRBV3-2 | TRBD1 | TRBJ1-2
CASLQGSGANVLTF | TGTGCCAGCCTACAGGGGTCTGGGGCCAACGTCCTGACTTTC | . | TRBV6-1 | TRBD1 | TRBJ2-6
CASSHTGPNEKLFF | TGTGCCAGCAGCCACACCGGCCCGAATGAAAAACTGTTTTTT | . | TRBV3-1/TRBV3-2 | . | TRBJ1-4
CSVAGTSGSMTDTQYF | TGCAGCGTCGCAGGGACTAGCGGGAGTATGACAGATACGCAGTATTTT | . | TRBV29-1 | TRBD2 | TRBJ2-3
CASSPTGGNEQFF | TGTGCCAGCAGTCCGACCGGGGGAAATGAGCAGTTCTTC | . | TRBV2 | . | TRBJ2-1
CASSHKLDWTGEQFF | TGTGCCAGCAGCCACAAACTCGACTGGACCGGTGAGCAGTTCTTC | . | TRBV5-4 | . | TRBJ2-1
CASSRPVATEAFF | TGTGCCAGCAGCCGACCAGTGGCCACTGAAGCTTTCTTT | . | TRBV7-8 | . | TRBJ1-1
CASSPSTAGSGNTIYF | TGCGCCAGCAGCCCGTCGACAGCCGGCTCTGGAAACACCATATATTTT | . | TRBV5-1 | . | TRBJ1-3
CATSSSAGGEETQYF | TGTGCCACCAGCAGTAGTGCGGGAGGGGAAGAGACCCAGTACTTC | once | TRBV15 | TRBD2 | TRBJ2-5
CASNDRGTEAFF | TGCGCCAGCAACGACAGGGGCACTGAAGCTTTCTTT | . | TRBV10-2 | TRBD1 | TRBJ1-1
CASSHGTGASGANVLTF | TGCGCCAGCAGCCACGGGACAGGGGCCTCTGGGGCCAACGTCCTGACTTTC | once | TRBV5-1 | TRBD1 | TRBJ2-6
CASSEQTGRQPQHF | TGTGCCAGCAGTGAACAAACAGGGAGGCAGCCCCAGCATTTT | once | TRBV6-1 | . | TRBJ1-5
CASSKSRQFF | TGTGCCAGCAGCAAAAGTCGACAGTTCTTC | once | TRBV21-1 | . | TRBJ2-1
CASSVQLNTEAFF | TGTGCCAGCAGCGTACAGCTGAACACTGAAGCTTTCTTT | . | TRBV7-9 | . | TRBJ1-1
CASSSKETQYF | TGTGCCAGCTCATCGAAAGAGACCCAGTACTTC | . | TRBV18 | . | TRBJ2-5
CASSYSKVAGLTEAFF | TGTGCCAGCAGTTACTCGAAGGTGGCAGGGCTCACTGAAGCTTTCTTT | . | TRBV6-5 | . | TRBJ1-1
CASSLGWNTGELFF | TGTGCCAGCAGCCTAGGATGGAACACCGGGGAGCTGTTTTTT | . | TRBV5-6 | . | TRBJ2-2
CSAVVTGSEAFF | TGCAGCGCTGTAGTGACGGGCTCTGAAGCTTTCTTT | . | TRBV29-1 | . | TRBJ1-1